The source of this T cell receptor (beta chain) is a study of T-cell memory formation after mild COVID-19. About the research overall: Largely, TCR clusters stayed within a single donor. General study findings and limits: Contracting clones from day 15 to 85 had balanced CD4/CD8; later expanders favoured CD4+.

CDR1 SGHKS and CDR2 YYEKEE come from the germline V gene (reference sequence). The junction had 8 bases not matched to a gene; V was cut back by 4 bases and J by 7 bases. The CDR3 is made up of 13 amino acids. The table lists this clonotype with a few counts. The target antigen is unknown. Using its own MiXCR run on the 5' RACE reads, TCRdb lists one record per CDR3 protein. The sample has 500,000 to 600,000 distinct CDR3 sequences; 18% are singletons. This clonotype was obtained from an adult woman who had mild COVID-19 (a few samples of this study predate the infection). Cell type and time point are not known. The rearrangement uses TRBV5-5 and TRBJ2-7; 7 nucleotides line up with TRBD1. Sequenced material: PBMCs or a T cell subset sorted from them (not recorded which). DNA for the CDR3: TGTGCCAGCAGCCTACAGGGGTCCCGGGAGCAGTACTTC. Protein: CASSLQGSREQYF.